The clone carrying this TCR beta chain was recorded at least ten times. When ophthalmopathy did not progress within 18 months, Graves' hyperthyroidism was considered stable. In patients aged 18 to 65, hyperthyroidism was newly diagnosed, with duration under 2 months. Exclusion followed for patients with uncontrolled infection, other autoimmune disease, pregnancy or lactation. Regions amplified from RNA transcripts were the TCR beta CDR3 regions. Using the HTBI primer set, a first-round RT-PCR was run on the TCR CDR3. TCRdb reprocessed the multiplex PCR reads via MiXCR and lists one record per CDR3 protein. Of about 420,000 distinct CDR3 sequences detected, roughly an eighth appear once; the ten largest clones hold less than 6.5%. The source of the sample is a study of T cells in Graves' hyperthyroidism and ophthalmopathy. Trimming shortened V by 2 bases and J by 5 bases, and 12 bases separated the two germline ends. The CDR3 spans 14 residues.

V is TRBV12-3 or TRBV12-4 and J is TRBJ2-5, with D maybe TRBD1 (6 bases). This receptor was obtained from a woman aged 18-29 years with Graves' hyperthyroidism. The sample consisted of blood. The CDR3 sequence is CASSLQGLKETQYF. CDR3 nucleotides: TGTGCCAGCAGTTTACAGGGGTTAAAGGAGACCCAGTACTTC.